The 15 T cell receptor beta chains listed next were all sequenced from one sample in a study of blood T cell repertoires in COVID-19. Sequencing was performed with immunoSEQ multiplex PCR; in TCRdb, only in-frame clones are kept and a portion is missing. The data show fewer than 200,000 clones, about four fifths seen once. Sequencing input: peripheral blood. Receptors originate from an elderly woman with COVID-19, enrolled during active disease.

The chain combines TRBV3-1 (or the pseudogene TRBV3-2) with TRBJ2-7; D may be TRBD2 (6 bases). This CDR3 spans 16 amino acids. Deletions cut 3 bases from V and 0 bases from J, with 15 bases between. Looked up from germline, CDR1 is LGHDT and CDR2 is YNNKEL (reference sequence). CDR3 nucleotides: TGTGCCAGCAGCCAGCGCCCGGGACTGAGCTCCTACGAGCAGTACTTC. Translating gives CASSQRPGLSSYEQYF.

The chain links TRBV5-1 to TRBJ2-2; 7 bases map to TRBD2. The CDR3 contains 15 residues. Unmatched junction bases numbered 4, after V lost 3 bases and J lost 2 bases. Looked up from germline, CDR1 is SGHRS and CDR2 is YFSETQ. The CDR3 here is CASSSRTSNTGELFF. The CDR3 bases are TGCGCCAGCAGCTCTAGGACTAGTAACACCGGGGAGCTGTTTTTT.

The chain links TRBV2 to TRBJ2-5, with 8 positions matching TRBD2. The germline V gene has CDR1 SNHLY and CDR2 FYNNEI. The junction had 9 bases not matched to a gene; V was cut back by 7 bases and J by 2 bases. This CDR3 is 15 amino acids long. As DNA, the CDR3 is TGTGCCAGCATTGCTGAGGCTAGCGGGCAAGAGACCCAGTACTTC. It encodes CASIAEASGQETQYF.

This clone was counted a single time. The V call is TRBV18, the J call TRBJ1-2; D not certain. The ends were cut back, 2 bases at V and 5 bases at J, with 9 bases in the middle. Germline assignment: CDR1 KGHSH and CDR2 LQKENI. The length of the CDR3 is 13 residues. Here the CDR3 reads CASSPGRGYGYTF. CDR3 nucleotides: TGTGCCAGCTCACCAGGAAGAGGTTATGGCTACACCTTC.

This rearrangement joins TRBV27 to TRBJ2-7; 8 positions match TRBD1. After removal of 6 bases from V and 1 base from J, the junction contained 2 bases not matched to a gene. Germline CDR1 MNHEY, CDR2 SMNVEV (reference sequence). This CDR3 is 13 amino acids long. The CDR3 DNA is TGTGCCAGCAGCCACAGGGGGTCCTACGAGCAGTACTTC. This translates into CASSHRGSYEQYF.

The chain uses TRBV6-2 or TRBV6-3 and TRBJ2-3, with 7 bases that match TRBD1. Germline assignment: CDR1 MNHEY and CDR2 SVGEGT. This CDR3 region has 13 residues. V was pared by 6 bases and J by 4 bases, with 4 bases of the junction left unmatched. For the CDR3, the DNA is TGTGCCAGCAGCTCGACAGGGTCAGATACGCAGTATTTT. It translates to CASSSTGSDTQYF.

The chain couples TRBV7-6 to TRBJ1-1; TRBD1 matches 7 bases. V gave up 1 base and J gave up 1 base; unmatched junction bases: 9. Germline V gives CDR1 SGHVS, CDR2 FNYEAQ. The CDR3 loop spans 17 amino acids. In nucleotides, the CDR3 is TGTGCCAGCAGCTTAGTACAGGGGCGTCTAAGGAACACTGAAGCTTTCTTT. Protein product: CASSLVQGRLRNTEAFF.

The CDR3 nucleotides are TGTGCCAGCTCACCGCCGGGCAGGGTTAAACAAGAGACCCAGTACTTC. Amino acid sequence: CASSPPGRVKQETQYF. The chain is built from TRBV18 and TRBJ2-5; tentative D call: TRBD1 (5 bases). The germline V gene has CDR1 KGHSH and CDR2 LQKENI. The CDR3 length is 16 residues. The germline V and J ends were trimmed by 3 bases and 2 bases, with 16 bases remaining between them.

The V gene is TRBV3-1 (or the pseudogene TRBV3-2), the J gene TRBJ1-1; TRBD1 matches 8 bases. J was trimmed by 5 bases and V by 4 bases; bases with no gene match: 6. The CDR3 has 14 residues. Germline V lookup: CDR1 LGHDT, CDR2 YNNKEL (reference sequence). The CDR3 here is CASSPWTGRTEAFF. DNA of the CDR3: TGTGCCAGCAGCCCTTGGACAGGGAGGACTGAAGCTTTCTTT.

The V gene is TRBV9, the J gene TRBJ1-1; possibly TRBD1 for D (6 bases). The CDR3 runs 13 residues. Germline V gene lookup returns CDR1 SGDLS and CDR2 YYNGEE. V was cut by 3 bases and J by 3 bases, with 9 bases left in between. The CDR3 sequence is CASSAQGHTEAFF. The CDR3 DNA reads TGTGCCAGCAGCGCGCAGGGGCACACTGAAGCTTTCTTT.

The chain recombines TRBV5-1 with TRBJ2-1; 11 nucleotides match TRBD1. CDR1 is SGHRS, CDR2 YFSETQ, per germline. V lost 5 bases and J lost 14; bases outside the gene matches: 12. The length of the CDR3 is 14 residues. CDR3 loop: CASRGQGADGSKFF. CDR3 DNA sequence: TGCGCCAGCAGAGGACAGGGGGCCGACGGGAGTAAGTTCTTC.

The V gene is TRBV28, the J gene TRBJ1-5; TRBD1 agrees at 7 bases. The V and J ends lost 5 bases and 6 bases, in that order; junction bases with no gene match: 10. Germline CDR1 reads MDHEN; CDR2 reads SYDVKM. This CDR3 region has 15 residues. CDR3 in amino acids: CASSGLTGAAQPQHF. The CDR3 DNA reads as TGTGCCAGCAGTGGCCTCACAGGGGCGGCTCAGCCCCAGCATTTT.

The chain has TRBV5-4 and TRBJ2-1; 9 nucleotides match TRBD2. The trim removed 0 bases at V and 2 bases at J, leaving 3 bases unmatched. This CDR3 has 16 amino acids. Germline assignment: CDR1 SGHNT and CDR2 YYREEE (reference sequence). DNA for the CDR3: TGTGCCAGCAGCTTGGGTAGCGGGGGCCCCTACAATGAGCAGTTCTTC. Protein sequence: CASSLGSGGPYNEQFF.

The chain is built from TRBV12-3 or TRBV12-4 and TRBJ2-4; 7 bases are shared with TRBD1. The junction had 3 bases not matched to a gene; V was cut back by 6 bases and J by 10 bases. The CDR3 extends over 11 amino acids. CDR3 residues: CASSRGQIQYF. The DNA for the CDR3 is TGTGCCAGCAGCCGGGGACAGATTCAGTACTTC.

The rearrangement uses TRBV10-3 and TRBJ1-3, with 7 bases that match TRBD1. This CDR3 has 14 residues. Germline V gene sequence: CDR1 ENHRY, CDR2 SYGVKD. V trimming: 6 bases; J trimming: 0 bases; junction bases outside the gene matches: 2. CDR3 loop: CAIRGTASGNTIYF. CDR3 coding DNA: TGTGCCATCAGAGGGACAGCCTCTGGAAACACCATATATTTT.